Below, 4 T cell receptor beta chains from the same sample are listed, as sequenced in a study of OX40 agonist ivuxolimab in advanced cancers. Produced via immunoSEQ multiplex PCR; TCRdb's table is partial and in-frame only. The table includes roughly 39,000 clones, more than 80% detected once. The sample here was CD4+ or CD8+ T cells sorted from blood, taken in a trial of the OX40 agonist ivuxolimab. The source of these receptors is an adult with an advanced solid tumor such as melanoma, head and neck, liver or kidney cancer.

Written as DNA, the CDR3 is TGTGCCAGCGGTCGACAGGGAGGGGCCAACGTCCTGACTTTC. This translates into CASGRQGGANVLTF. The chain uses TRBV2 and TRBJ2-6, with TRBD1 identical over 7 bases. Losses at the gene ends were 8 bases for V and 4 bases for J; bases not matched to a gene: 5. Germline values: CDR1 SNHLY, CDR2 FYNNEI. This CDR3 comprises 14 residues.

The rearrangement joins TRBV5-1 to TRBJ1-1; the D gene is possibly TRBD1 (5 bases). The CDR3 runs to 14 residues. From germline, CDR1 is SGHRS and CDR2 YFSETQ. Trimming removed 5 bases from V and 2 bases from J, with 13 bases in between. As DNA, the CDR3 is TGCGCCAGCAGGTCGAACCAGGGAAACACTGAAGCTTTCTTT. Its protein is CASRSNQGNTEAFF.

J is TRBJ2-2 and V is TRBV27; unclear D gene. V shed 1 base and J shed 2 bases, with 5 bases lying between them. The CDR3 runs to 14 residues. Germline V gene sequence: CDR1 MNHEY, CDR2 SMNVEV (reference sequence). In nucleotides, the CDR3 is TGTGCCAGCAGTTTATTCCGAAACACCGGGGAGCTGTTTTTT. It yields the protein CASSLFRNTGELFF.

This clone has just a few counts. The CDR3 DNA reads as TGTGCCAGCAGTGAAGCCATAGTGGGGCCCAACCGGGTGTCGACCCAGTACTTC. This translates into CASSEAIVGPNRVSTQYF. This rearrangement joins TRBV6-1 to TRBJ2-5, with D tentatively TRBD1 (5 bases). This CDR3 spans 18 amino acids. The V gene's germline CDR1 is MNHNS and CDR2 SASEGT. Trimming cost V 0 bases and J 7 bases, with 24 bases left between them.